This paragraph covers one TCR beta chain sequence. Its antigen remains unidentified. Generated by immunoSEQ multiplex PCR, the TCRdb table keeps only in-frame clones and is missing some. The table shows 100,000 to 150,000 clones, with more than 85% occurring only once. The data stem from a study of PD-1 blockade in mismatch repair-deficient tumors. Regarding the study as a whole: Tumor-resident clones, often absent from pretreatment blood, expanded after pembrolizumab and then contracted.

Mismatch repair deficiency was confirmed in all patients, by PCR or immunohistochemistry. The TCR-sequenced patients were a few responders to pembrolizumab. The CDR3 runs to 14 residues. CDR1 MNHNS and CDR2 SASEGT come from the germline V gene. V was trimmed by 1 base and J by 2 bases, leaving 3 bases between them. The rearrangement joins TRBV6-1 to TRBJ2-6, with D unresolved. The sample consisted of peripheral blood, taken 44 weeks after starting pembrolizumab. The clonotype originates from an adult with mismatch repair-deficient cancer. The CDR3 spells CASSEGAGANVLTF. CDR3 nucleotide sequence: TGTGCCAGCAGTGAAGGGGCTGGGGCCAACGTCCTGACTTTC.